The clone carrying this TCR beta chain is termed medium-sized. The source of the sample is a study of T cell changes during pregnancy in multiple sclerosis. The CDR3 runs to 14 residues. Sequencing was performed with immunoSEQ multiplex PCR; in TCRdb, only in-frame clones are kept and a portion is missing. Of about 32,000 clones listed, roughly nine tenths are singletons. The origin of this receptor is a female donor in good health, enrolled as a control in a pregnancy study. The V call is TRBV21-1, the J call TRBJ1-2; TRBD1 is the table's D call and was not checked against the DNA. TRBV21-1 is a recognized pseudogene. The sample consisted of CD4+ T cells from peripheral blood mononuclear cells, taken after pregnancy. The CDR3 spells CASSKEEGAGSYTF. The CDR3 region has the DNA TGTGCCAGCAGCAAAGAGGAGGGGGCGGGTAGCTACACCTTC.